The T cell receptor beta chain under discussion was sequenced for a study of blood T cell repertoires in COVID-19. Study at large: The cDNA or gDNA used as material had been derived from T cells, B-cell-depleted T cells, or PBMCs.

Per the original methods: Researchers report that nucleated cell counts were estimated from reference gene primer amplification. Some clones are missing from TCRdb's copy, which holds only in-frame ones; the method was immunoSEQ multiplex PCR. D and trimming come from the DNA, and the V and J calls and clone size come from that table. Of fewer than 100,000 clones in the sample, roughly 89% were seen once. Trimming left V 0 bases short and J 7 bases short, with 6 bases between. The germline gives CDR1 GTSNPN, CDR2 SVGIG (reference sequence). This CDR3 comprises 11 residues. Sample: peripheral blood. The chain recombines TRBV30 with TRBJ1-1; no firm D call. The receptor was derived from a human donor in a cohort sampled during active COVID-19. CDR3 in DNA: TGTGCCTGGAGTGTTCTCCTTGAAGCTTTCTTT. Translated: CAWSVLLEAFF.